This T cell receptor (beta chain) was sequenced during a study of identical twins. This CDR3 comprises 13 residues. V was shortened by 7 bases and J by 1 base, with 11 bases between the two germline ends. Germline V gives CDR1 MNHEY, CDR2 SMNVEV (reference sequence). TCRdb reprocessed the 5' RACE reads via MiXCR and lists one record per CDR3 protein. The table has under 300,000 distinct CDR3 sequences, roughly an eighth seen once. This sample was also put to use in a study of yellow fever vaccine responses in identical twins.

The sequenced material came from memory (CD45RO+) T cells sorted from blood. The receptor's source is a young woman in good health. The chain employs TRBV27 and TRBJ2-7; D gene uncertain. Here the CDR3 reads CASTYGPSYEQYF. The CDR3 DNA reads as TGTGCCAGCACTTACGGTCCTTCCTACGAGCAGTACTTC.